What follows is one T cell receptor (beta chain) and its context. Its cognate antigen is unknown. CDR1 KGHSH and CDR2 LQKENI come from the germline V gene. The CDR3 runs to 19 residues. The trim removed 2 bases at V and 4 bases at J, leaving 14 bases unmatched. The record originates from a study of cytomegalovirus exposure and HLA in healthy donors. Regarding the study as a whole: Segments of the TCR beta V type were, in most cases, productive about 87% or about 30% of the time in an earlier analysis.

The PCR ran on 60 Vbeta and 13 Jbeta primers. Profiled with immunoSEQ multiplex PCR; TCRdb holds only in-frame clones, not every one. Of 100,000 to 150,000 clones in the sample, over 70% were seen once. This receptor was obtained from a young woman in good health and CMV-seronegative. The genes are TRBV18 and TRBJ2-2, with 9 positions matching TRBD2. Input material: PBMCs. CDR3 coding DNA: TGTGCCAGCTCACCATTTGGATCAGGCGGGAGGGCCGGCACCGGGGAGCTGTTTTTT. This sequence encodes CASSPFGSGGRAGTGELFF.